This T cell receptor (beta chain) is drawn from a study of blood T cell repertoires in COVID-19. Overall study context: Material from acute and convalescent COVID-19 was sourced from the United States, Italy and Spain. The analysed material was cDNA or gDNA that came from T cells, B-cell-depleted T cells, or PBMCs.

The CDR3 has 15 amino acids. Germline assignment: CDR1 MGHRA and CDR2 YSYEKL. J was trimmed by 8 bases and V by 3 bases; bases with no gene match: 8. Under the authors' procedure: Amplified reference gene primers provided the basis for estimating nucleated cell counts. The assay was immunoSEQ multiplex PCR, and TCRdb's table has in-frame clones only and misses some. V and J calls and clone size are given by that table; D and trimming were obtained from the DNA. The repertoire consists of 150,000 to 200,000 clones, with around 86% occurring once and the leading ten covering about 0.95%. The V call is TRBV4-1, the J call TRBJ1-4; 8 nucleotides match TRBD1. The receptor was derived from a young man with acute or convalescent COVID-19. The sample was peripheral blood. In nucleotides, the CDR3 is TGCGCCAGCAGCCAGTCTACAGGGGGGTCGGAAAAACTGTTTTTT. As protein: CASSQSTGGSEKLFF.